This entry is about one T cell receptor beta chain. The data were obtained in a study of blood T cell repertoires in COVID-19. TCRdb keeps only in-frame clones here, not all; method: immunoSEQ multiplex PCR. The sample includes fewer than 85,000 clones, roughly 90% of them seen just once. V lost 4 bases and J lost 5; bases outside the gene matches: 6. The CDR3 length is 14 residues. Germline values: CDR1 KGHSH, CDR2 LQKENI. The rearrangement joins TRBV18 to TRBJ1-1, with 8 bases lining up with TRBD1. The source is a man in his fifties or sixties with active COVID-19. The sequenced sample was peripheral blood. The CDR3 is CASSLGQGKTEAFF. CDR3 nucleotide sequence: TGTGCCAGCTCACTTGGACAGGGCAAGACTGAAGCTTTCTTT.